A single T cell receptor beta chain is shown here with its context. The data belong to a study of blood T cell repertoires in COVID-19. Study in general: Acute-phase and convalescent COVID-19 samples originated in the United States, Italy and Spain. PBMCs, B-cell-depleted T cells, or T cells were the source of the cDNA or gDNA that made up the material.

The authors' processing: Nucleated cell number was recorded as an estimate derived from reference gene primer amplification. The protocol was immunoSEQ multiplex PCR, while the TCRdb copy is restricted to in-frame clones and leaves out a portion. V and J calls and clone size come straight from that table; D and trimming were deduced from the DNA. The sample comprises 100,000 or so clones, about 80% of which are singletons, and around a fifth rests with the top ten. The CDR3 is 16 amino acids. The germline V and J ends were trimmed by 2 bases and 4 bases, with 17 bases remaining between them. The germline V gene encodes CDR1 MNHEY and CDR2 SMNVEV (reference sequence).

Sample: peripheral blood. The gene calls are TRBV27 and TRBJ1-2; D is unresolved. This receptor was taken from a human donor in a cohort sampled during active COVID-19. This CDR3 is CASSLAPGLQSYGYTF. The CDR3 DNA sequence: TGTGCCAGCAGTTTAGCCCCGGGGTTACAGAGCTATGGCTACACCTTC.